A single sample gave rise to the 6 T cell receptor beta chains below, sequenced in a study of blood T cell repertoires in COVID-19. Clones were read by immunoSEQ multiplex PCR, and TCRdb kept only the in-frame ones, dropping some. The data contain about 88,000 clones, 87% of them singletons. Input material: peripheral blood. These receptors all stem from a male donor with acute or convalescent COVID-19.

This clone has just one count. The rearrangement joins TRBV11-2 to TRBJ2-7, with TRBD1 identical over 7 bases. The CDR3 extends over 14 amino acids. Germline trimming cut 5 bases from V and 0 bases from J; bases unmatched to any gene: 4. Per germline, CDR1 SGHAT and CDR2 FQNNGV. The CDR3 bases are TGTGCCAGCAGCCGGACAGGTTTCTCCTACGAGCAGTACTTC. Translating gives CASSRTGFSYEQYF.

This clone was seen more than once but under ten times. V usage is TRBV7-2 and J usage is TRBJ1-6; a possible D gene is TRBD1 (5 bases). The CDR3 is 16 residues long. Trimming removed 5 bases from V and 9 bases from J, with 20 bases in between. Germline assignment: CDR1 SGHTA and CDR2 FQGNSA. CDR3 amino acids: CASSPRPSGQGSPLHF. The CDR3 DNA reads TGTGCCAGCAGCCCCCGCCCCTCTGGTCAGGGTTCACCCCTCCACTTT. Combining the CDR3 with reference TRBV7-2 and TRBJ1-6 gives the whole variable domain GAGVSQSPSNKVTEKGKDVELRCDPISGHTALYWYRQSLGQGLEFLIYFQGNSAPDKSGLPSDRFSAERTGGSVSTLTIQRTQQEDSAVYLCASSPRPSGQGSPLHFGNGTRLTVT.

The rearrangement joins TRBV6-6 to TRBJ2-7, with no clear D. The CDR3 length is 13 residues. The germline gives CDR1 MNHNY, CDR2 SVGAGI (reference sequence). Trimming took 10 bases from V and 7 from J, leaving 20 bases between them. For the CDR3, the DNA is TGTGCCACCCTACCGCGGTCCTCCCAGGAGCAGTACTTC. It specifies CATLPRSSQEQYF.

The chain uses TRBV18 and TRBJ2-3; maybe TRBD1 (6 bases). V lost 5 bases to trimming and J lost 3 bases, with 9 bases between them. The CDR3 sequence is 13 residues long. In germline, CDR1 is KGHSH, CDR2 LQKENI. The CDR3 reads CASSDGQTDTQYF. The DNA of the CDR3 is TGTGCCAGCTCAGATGGACAGACAGATACGCAGTATTTT.

The genes are TRBV6-5 and TRBJ2-3; a weak D match, TRBD2 (5 bases). CDR3 size: 13 residues. Germline CDR1 and CDR2: MNHEY and SVGAGI. V was cut by 9 bases and J by 3 bases, with 13 bases left in between. The DNA of the CDR3 is TGTGCCAGTGGACTGAGCATGACAGATACGCAGTATTTT. Translated: CASGLSMTDTQYF.

There are a few counts of this clone. The chain links TRBV9 to TRBJ2-5; a weak D match, TRBD1 (6 bases). The length of the CDR3 is 14 residues. Germline assignment: CDR1 SGDLS and CDR2 YYNGEE. The germline V and J ends were trimmed by 3 bases and 9 bases, with 18 bases remaining between them. The CDR3 here is CASSARDIEEAQYF. The DNA for the CDR3 is TGTGCCAGCAGCGCACGGGACATAGAGGAGGCCCAGTACTTC.